This is a list of T cell receptor beta chains from one sample in a study of cytomegalovirus exposure and HLA in healthy donors. Only in-frame clones appear in the TCRdb table, and some are missing; sequencing was by immunoSEQ multiplex PCR. The sample records approximately 270,000 clones, 75% to 90% being singletons. Specimen: PBMCs. These receptors were taken from a girl aged 2-9 years in good health and CMV-seronegative. Both conserved end residues are part of each CDR3. A D gene is named only where the DNA matches it firmly.

D gene	V gene	J gene	CDR3 protein
TRBD2	TRBV5-1	TRBJ2-7	CASSNLAGRSSYEQYF
NA	TRBV4-1	NA	CASSQTGFYEQYF
TRBD2	TRBV19	TRBJ2-7	CASSITAGGPHEQYF
TRBD1	TRBV7-9	TRBJ1-2	CASSLGGTGFVIDGYTF
TRBD1	TRBV28	TRBJ1-3	CASSPGTGQGNTIYF
TRBD1	TRBV28	TRBJ2-1	CASSKDRVSYNEQFF
NA	TRBV13	TRBJ2-7	CASSSGGTTYEQYF
TRBD1	TRBV10-3	TRBJ1-1	CAISELGTGGRTEAFF
TRBD1	TRBV2	TRBJ1-2	CAGDREAGVGYTF
NA	TRBV12-2	TRBJ2-7	CASRFRTSGRGCSYEQYF
NA	TRBV12-5	TRBJ1-1	CASGKRLMNTEAFF
TRBD1	TRBV9	TRBJ1-6	CASSGWAGGQKNSPLHF
NA	TRBV19	TRBJ2-1	CASSIEASSSYNEQFF
NA	TRBV27	TRBJ1-2	CASRDAGKEYGYTF
TRBD1	TRBV19	TRBJ1-3	CASSGTDYSGNTIYF
NA	TRBV7-7	TRBJ1-5	CAIVNSNQPQHF
NA	TRBV28	TRBJ1-4	CASGGLSEKLFF
TRBD1	TRBV18	TRBJ1-2	CASSPPGQDTYGYTF
TRBD2	TRBV19	TRBJ2-7	CASSSGASGSYEQYF
TRBD1	TRBV5-1	TRBJ2-3	CASSPGQGADTQYF
NA	TRBV4-2	TRBJ1-2	CASSQDSTVSFYGYTF
TRBD2	TRBV12-5	TRBJ2-3	CASGHGTSGHTDTQYF
TRBD1	TRBV2	TRBJ2-3	CASPGPGQGLTDTQYF
NA	TRBV5-6	TRBJ1-6	CASSYTPRAAGNSPLHF